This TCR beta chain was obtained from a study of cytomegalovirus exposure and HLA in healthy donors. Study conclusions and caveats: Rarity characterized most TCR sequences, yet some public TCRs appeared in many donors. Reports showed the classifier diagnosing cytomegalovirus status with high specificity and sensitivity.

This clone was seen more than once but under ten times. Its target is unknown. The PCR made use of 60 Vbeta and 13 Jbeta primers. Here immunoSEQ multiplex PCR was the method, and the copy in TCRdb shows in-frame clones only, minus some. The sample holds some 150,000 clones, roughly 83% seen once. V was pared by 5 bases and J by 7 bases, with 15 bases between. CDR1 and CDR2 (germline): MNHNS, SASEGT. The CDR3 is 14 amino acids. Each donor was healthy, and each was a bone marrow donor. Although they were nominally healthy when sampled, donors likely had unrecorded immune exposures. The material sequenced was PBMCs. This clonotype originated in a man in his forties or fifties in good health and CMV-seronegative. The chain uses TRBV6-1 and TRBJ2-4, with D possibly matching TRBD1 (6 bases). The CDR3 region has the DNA TGTGCCAGCAGTTTTCAACAGGGAGTGAACATTCAGTACTTC. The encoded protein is CASSFQQGVNIQYF.